The rows below give T cell receptor beta chains drawn from one sample of a study of blood T cells in healthy people across ages. TCRdb re-called the 5' RACE reads with MiXCR, one entry per CDR3 protein. The top ten clones hold approximately 3.7% of a sample with about 620,000 distinct CDR3 sequences, roughly 20% of them seen once. Sequencing was performed on blood. The receptors derive from a man in his 70s in good health. The conserved cysteine and the conserved F or W are not part of the CDR3 here. Expanded clones get a size class; other rows say once, few or many, or leave the size out.

>TRBV3-1|many
ASSQDNRGRLNEKLF
>TRBV15|.
ATSRDGGRKNEQF
>TRBV12-3/TRBV12-4|few
ASSLPAGSTEAF
>TRBV20-1|.
SAAPGLQQETQY
>TRBV28|many
ASSTGGSGNTIY
>TRBV4-2|many
ASSQVGSGWDGELF
>TRBV3-1|.
ASSQPRGARETQY
>TRBV7-9|few
ASSLPRASGSYEQF
>TRBV6-6|.
ASSTQPAVTNEKLF
>TRBV27|.
ASSSWGQSTDTQY
>TRBV14|.
ASSQLTSPGDTQY
>TRBV28|.
ASSAPGGSDEKLF
>TRBV20-1|few
SARDLGLNEKLF
>TRBV5-1|.
ASSLLPRDRGNEQF
>TRBV18|.
ASSPTLTGVREKLF
>TRBV4-3|.
ASSEEAGTKQY
>TRBV3-1|few
ASKSGTALTGELF
>TRBV6-1|.
ASKRNLAGGSYNEQF
>TRBV6-6|.
ASRTSGSGYEQY
>TRBV20-1|.
SASGVGADTQY
>TRBV28|once
ASSDYTVAETQC
>TRBV5-6|.
ASSSSVRGYTGELF